The 21 T cell receptor beta chains given below trace back to one sample, sequenced in a study of cytomegalovirus exposure and HLA in healthy donors. Amplification used 60 Vbeta primers and 13 Jbeta primers. Some clones are missing from TCRdb's copy, which holds only in-frame ones; the method was immunoSEQ multiplex PCR. Seen in this sample are about 140,000 clones; the ten most common clones hold 0.8% to 1%. The material sequenced was PBMCs. The receptors stem from a male donor in good health and CMV-seronegative.

The V call is TRBV9, the J call TRBJ2-7; tentative D call: TRBD2 (6 bases). The CDR3 loop spans 13 amino acids. Germline-derived CDR1 and CDR2 are SGDLS and YYNGEE. V shed 3 bases and J shed 0 bases, with 7 bases lying between them. In DNA form, the CDR3 reads TGTGCCAGCAGCGGCGGGGTCTCCTACGAGCAGTACTTC. Translating it yields CASSGGVSYEQYF.

The chain couples TRBV6-6 to TRBJ2-7; 8 bases fit TRBD1. Unmatched junction bases numbered 8, after V lost 6 bases and J lost 1 base. CDR1 MNHNY and CDR2 SVGAGI come from the germline V gene (reference sequence). The CDR3 covers 15 residues. The DNA for the CDR3 is TGTGCCAGCAGACCGGGACAGGCTCCTTCCTACGAGCAGTACTTC. Residues: CASRPGQAPSYEQYF.

V is TRBV12-5 and J is TRBJ2-4, with TRBD1 identical over 8 bases. The CDR3 extends over 16 amino acids. CDR1 and CDR2 (germline): LGHNT, FRNRAP. With V trimmed by 3 bases and J by 8 bases, 12 bases remained unmatched. CDR3 region: CASGLGQGTTRDIQYF. The CDR3 nucleotides read TGTGCTAGTGGTTTAGGACAGGGAACTACCAGGGACATTCAGTACTTC. Full variable domain (missing parts from reference TRBV12-5 and TRBJ2-4): DARVTQTPRHKVTEMGQEVTMRCQPILGHNTVFWYRQTMMQGLELLAYFRNRAPLDDSGMPKDRFSAEMPDATLATLKIQPSEPRDSAVYFCASGLGQGTTRDIQYFGAGTRLSVL.

The chain uses TRBV15 and TRBJ1-5; unclear D gene. V was pared by 0 bases and J by 0 bases, with 6 bases between. The CDR3 is made up of 15 amino acids. Germline V gives CDR1 LNHNV, CDR2 YYDKDF (reference sequence). CDR3 amino acids: CATSRDRNSNQPQHF. CDR3 bases: TGTGCCACCAGCAGAGACAGAAATAGCAATCAGCCCCAGCATTTT.

V gene TRBV7-9 combines with J gene TRBJ1-1; possibly TRBD1 for D (6 bases). CDR1 and CDR2 (germline): SEHNR, FQNEAQ (reference sequence). Trimming shortened V by 5 bases and J by 10 bases, and 23 bases separated the two germline ends. The CDR3 has 15 amino acids. In DNA, the CDR3 is TGTGCCAGCAGCATGCCCCGGGACACCTTAATAAGAGCTTTCTTT. It yields the protein CASSMPRDTLIRAFF.

The chain joins TRBV6-4 to TRBJ2-3; D is unresolved. CDR3 length: 14 residues. Germline-derived CDR1 and CDR2 are MRHNA and SNTAGT. V was trimmed by 3 bases and J by 2 bases, leaving 9 bases between them. The CDR3 DNA is TGTGCCAGCAGTGAACCAGGCAACACAGATACGCAGTATTTT. This sequence encodes CASSEPGNTDTQYF.

This chain links TRBV18 with TRBJ2-7; 10 nucleotides line up with TRBD1. V lost 4 bases to trimming and J lost 1 base; unmatched junction nucleotides: 4. CDR3 length: 15 amino acids. Germline V gene sequence: CDR1 KGHSH, CDR2 LQKENI. DNA for the CDR3: TGTGCCAGCTCACTGGGACAGGGGCTTTCCTACGAGCAGTACTTC. Translated, it gives CASSLGQGLSYEQYF.

This rearrangement joins TRBV30 to TRBJ1-1; 7 bases align to TRBD1. The germline gives CDR1 GTSNPN, CDR2 SVGIG (reference sequence). This CDR3 region has 14 residues. The V and J ends lost 4 bases and 3 bases, in that order; junction bases with no gene match: 8. The CDR3 region is CAWKIRQGYTEAFF. Written as DNA, the CDR3 is TGTGCCTGGAAAATACGACAGGGTTACACTGAAGCTTTCTTT.

V usage is TRBV29-1 and J usage is TRBJ2-7; D is possibly TRBD2 (5 bases). CDR1 and CDR2 (germline): SQVTM, ANQGSEA. CDR3 length: 12 amino acids. Deletions cut 1 base from V and 7 bases from J, with 11 bases between. CDR3 sequence: CSVEADWREQYF. The CDR3 nucleotides are TGCAGCGTTGAAGCCGACTGGAGGGAGCAGTACTTC.

The chain employs TRBV6-5 and TRBJ2-2; D not certain. Trimming cost V 4 bases and J 7 bases, with 4 bases left between them. This CDR3 contains 11 residues. Looked up from germline, CDR1 is MNHEY and CDR2 is SVGAGI. Written as DNA, the CDR3 is TGTGCCAGCAGTTCTAACGGGGAGCTGTTTTTT. Protein sequence: CASSSNGELFF.

The gene calls are TRBV30 and TRBJ2-4; D perhaps matches TRBD2 (5 bases). The germline gives CDR1 GTSNPN, CDR2 SVGIG (reference sequence). V gave up 0 bases and J gave up 8 bases, with 8 bases separating them. This CDR3 contains 12 residues. This chain's CDR3 is CAWSVLEHIQYF. The CDR3 nucleotides are TGTGCCTGGAGTGTACTAGAACACATTCAGTACTTC.

The V gene is TRBV7-2, the J gene TRBJ2-5; the D gene is possibly TRBD1 (6 bases). V shed 5 bases and J shed 5 bases, with 18 bases lying between them. Germline values: CDR1 SGHTA, CDR2 FQGNSA. The CDR3 length is 15 residues. CDR3 DNA sequence: TGTGCCAGCAGCCGACCGCCGGGACAAGGGGAGACCCAGTACTTC. It translates to CASSRPPGQGETQYF.

This chain connects TRBV6-1 to TRBJ2-1; 11 nucleotides line up with TRBD2. Germline assignment: CDR1 MNHNS and CDR2 SASEGT. This CDR3 region has 15 residues. V dropped 6 bases and J dropped 4; count of bases not matched to a gene: 5. CDR3 nucleotides: TGTGCCAGCAGACCCACTAGCGGGAGTTACAATGAGCAGTTCTTC. Translated: CASRPTSGSYNEQFF.

This rearrangement joins TRBV5-6 to TRBJ2-6, with a tentative D call TRBD2 (7 bases). CDR1 is SGHDT, CDR2 YYEEEE, per germline. The CDR3 contains 16 residues. With 2 bases removed from V and 2 bases from J, the gap between germline ends came to 11 bases. CDR3 residues: CASSFGEGAGANVLTF. For the CDR3, the DNA is TGTGCCAGCAGCTTTGGGGAGGGGGCTGGGGCCAACGTCCTGACTTTC.

V is TRBV4-3 and J is TRBJ1-5; 7 nucleotides align to TRBD1. Per germline, CDR1 LGHNA and CDR2 YSLEER. V shed 0 bases and J 6 bases; nucleotides not matched to a gene: 5. The CDR3 has 15 residues. The CDR3 DNA reads TGCGCCAGCAGCCAAGAACACAGGGGAAGTCAGCCCCAGCATTTT. Its protein product is CASSQEHRGSQPQHF.

This chain links TRBV6-6 with TRBJ1-6; D is ambiguous. Germline CDR1 and CDR2: MNHNY and SVGAGI (reference sequence). CDR3 length: 12 amino acids. V gave up 8 bases and J gave up 7 bases, with 9 bases separating them. DNA of the CDR3: TGTGCCAGCGATAGAGGGAATTCACCCCTCCACTTT. Translating it yields CASDRGNSPLHF.

The chain couples TRBV28 to TRBJ1-2; 9 bases are a match to TRBD1. The CDR3 is 14 amino acids. The J segment lost 4 bases and the V segment lost 6 bases, leaving 6 bases of the junction unmatched. CDR1 MDHEN and CDR2 SYDVKM come from the germline V gene. This chain's CDR3 is CASSRDRAIYGYTF. The CDR3 DNA follows: TGTGCCAGCAGCCGGGACAGGGCCATCTATGGCTACACCTTC.

To note about this clone: The junction shows a germline mismatch at one end, possibly a read error. This rearrangement joins TRBV7-8 to TRBJ1-5; TRBD1 might be the D (6 bases). This CDR3 is built from 14 residues. Germline V CDR1 and CDR2: SGHVS, FQNEAQ. CDR3 sequence: CASSEDSRGQPQNF. The CDR3 DNA is TGTGCCAGCAGCGAGGACAGCCGCGGGCAGCCCCAGAATTTT.

The V and J genes are TRBV4-3 and TRBJ2-1; 8 bases match TRBD2. The CDR3 consists of 15 residues. From germline, CDR1 is LGHNA and CDR2 YSLEER. V shed 2 bases, J shed 7 bases, and the junction held 7 bases outside the gene matches. CDR3 amino acids: CASSQKAGGGNEQFF. For the CDR3, the DNA is TGCGCCAGCAGCCAAAAGGCGGGGGGCGGTAATGAGCAGTTCTTC.

This rearrangement joins TRBV9 to TRBJ2-2; no firm D call. V was shortened by 2 bases and J by 5 bases, with 7 bases between the two germline ends. Germline CDR1 is SGDLS and CDR2 is YYNGEE. The CDR3 sequence is 13 residues long. The CDR3 loop reads CASSVDMTGELFF. The CDR3 bases are TGTGCCAGCAGCGTCGACATGACCGGGGAGCTGTTTTTT. Together with reference TRBV9 and TRBJ2-2, the CDR3 gives the full variable domain: DSGVTQTPKHLITATGQRVTLRCSPRSGDLSVYWYQQSLDQGLQFLIQYYNGEERAKGNILERFSAQQFPDLHSELNLSSLELGDSALYFCASSVDMTGELFFGEGSRLTVL.

CDR3: CASSLEATLEQYF. The DNA for the CDR3 is TGCGCCAGCAGCTTGGAAGCCACCCTGGAGCAGTACTTC. This chain connects TRBV5-1 to TRBJ2-7; D gene unclear. Trimming stripped 0 bases from V and 7 bases from J, with 11 bases between. Germline V gene sequence: CDR1 SGHRS, CDR2 YFSETQ. The CDR3 runs to 13 residues. Combining the CDR3 with reference TRBV5-1 and TRBJ2-7 gives the whole variable domain KAGVTQTPRYLIKTRGQQVTLSCSPISGHRSVSWYQQTPGQGLQFLFEYFSETQRNKGNFPGRFSGRQFSNSRSEMNVSTLELGDSALYLCASSLEATLEQYFGPGTRLTVT.